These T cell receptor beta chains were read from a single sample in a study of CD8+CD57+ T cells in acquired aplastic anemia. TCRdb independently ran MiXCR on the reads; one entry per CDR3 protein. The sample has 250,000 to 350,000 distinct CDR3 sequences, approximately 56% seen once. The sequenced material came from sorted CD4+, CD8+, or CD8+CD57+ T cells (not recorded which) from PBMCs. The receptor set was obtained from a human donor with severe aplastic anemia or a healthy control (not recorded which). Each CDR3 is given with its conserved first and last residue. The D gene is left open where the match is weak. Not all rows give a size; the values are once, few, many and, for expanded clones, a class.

TGTGCCAGCAGCTCAACCATAGCGGGAGGGCTCCGGGAGACCCAGTACTTC	CASSSTIAGGLRETQYF	TRBJ2-5	TRBD2	TRBV7-9	few
TGTGCCAGCAGCTTAACGGGATCCGTTTACGAGCAGTACTTC	CASSLTGSVYEQYF	TRBJ2-7	-	TRBV7-2	-
TGTGCCAGCACCAAACTAGCGGGCTCCTACAATGAGCAGTTCTTC	CASTKLAGSYNEQFF	TRBJ2-1	TRBD2	TRBV7-9	-
TGTGCCAGTACCCCCGGACAGGGCCTTAGCTACGAGCAGTACTTC	CASTPGQGLSYEQYF	TRBJ2-7	TRBD1	TRBV19	many
TGTGCCATCAGTGCGGCCGGGACCAGCGTTGACGAGCAGTACTTC	CAISAAGTSVDEQYF	TRBJ2-7	-	TRBV10-3	-
TGTGCCAGTAGTAACTTATATGGCTACACCTTC	CASSNLYGYTF	TRBJ1-2	-	TRBV19	-
TGTGCCAGCAAATGGGAGACCCAGTACTTC	CASKWETQYF	TRBJ2-5	-	TRBV2	few
TGTGCCAGCAGTGAAGGTGCTCTCGGCGGGGGCCCCCGGAATGAGCAGTTCTTC	CASSEGALGGGPRNEQFF	TRBJ2-1	-	TRBV6-1	few
TGTGCCACCAGTGATCCGAGGGAGGGTATGACCGGGGAGCTGTTTTTT	CATSDPREGMTGELFF	TRBJ2-2	TRBD2	TRBV24-1	many
TGCGCCAGCAGCTTAGGCTTCTACAATGAGCAGCTCTTC	CASSLGFYNEQLF	TRBJ2-1	-	TRBV11-2	-
TGTGCCACCAGCAGGGGGTCGGGGGGGGACTATGGCTACACCTTC	CATSRGSGGDYGYTF	TRBJ1-2	-	TRBV15	once
TGTGCCAGCAGCTCCGCAGGGCGGGGGAACACTGAAGCTTTCTTT	CASSSAGRGNTEAFF	TRBJ1-1	-	TRBV7-9	once
TGCGCCAGCAGCTTGGAAGGGACCTGGGAGACCCAGTACTTC	CASSLEGTWETQYF	TRBJ2-5	-	TRBV5-1	many
TGTGCCAGTAGAGACACTTTCGCTTCCTGTGGCTACACCTTC	CASRDTFASCGYTF	TRBJ1-2	-	TRBV19	-
TGCAGTGCTATTGAGCGGCTTGAGGGGAATGGCTACACCTTC	CSAIERLEGNGYTF	TRBJ1-2	-	TRBV20-1	-
TGTGCCAGCAGTTACGGACAGGGGGACTATGGCTACACCTTC	CASSYGQGDYGYTF	TRBJ1-2	TRBD1	TRBV7-9	-
TGTGCCATCAGTGAGCGTTCTAGCGGGGGTACAGATACGCAGTATTTT	CAISERSSGGTDTQYF	TRBJ2-3	TRBD2	TRBV10-3	-
TGCAGTGCTAGTGGGGACGGCACAGATACGCAGTATTTT	CSASGDGTDTQYF	TRBJ2-3	-	TRBV20-1	-
TGCAGTGCTGTGACAGGGGTAGGAAACACCATATATTTT	CSAVTGVGNTIYF	TRBJ1-3	TRBD1	TRBV20-1	-
TGTGCCAGCAGCCCAGTAGATTCACCCCTCCACTTT	CASSPVDSPLHF	TRBJ1-6	-	TRBV6-5	-
TGTGCCAGCAGCTTTATCCACACCGGGACAGGGAAAACTGAAGCTTTCTTT	CASSFIHTGTGKTEAFF	TRBJ1-1	TRBD1	TRBV5-6	-
TGTGCCAGCAGCACTAGAGTCCCAGTCACAGATACGCAGTATTTT	CASSTRVPVTDTQYF	TRBJ2-3	-	TRBV7-2	many
TGTGCCAGCAGTCCAACATGGACTAGCGGGAGCGGTGAGCAGTTCTTC	CASSPTWTSGSGEQFF	TRBJ2-1	TRBD2	TRBV25-1	few
TGTGCCATCAGAAGCGGGACTAGCGGAACCGGGGAGCTGTTTTTT	CAIRSGTSGTGELFF	TRBJ2-2	TRBD2	TRBV10-3	-
TGTGCCAGCAGCCCCCGAGGACCGAGGGAACACAATGAGCAGTTCTTC	CASSPRGPREHNEQFF	TRBJ2-1	-	TRBV9	many
TGTGCCAGCAGCTTTGGGACGGCGGATACGCAGTATTTT	CASSFGTADTQYF	TRBJ2-3	-	TRBV7-3	few
TGTGCCAGCAGCTTCGAGGGGGCTCGGAATAATTCACCCCTCCACTTT	CASSFEGARNNSPLHF	TRBJ1-6	TRBD1	TRBV5-6	many
TGCGCCAGCAGCTTGGATGACAGGTCAACATACGAGCAGTACTTC	CASSLDDRSTYEQYF	TRBJ2-7	-	TRBV5-1	-
TGCGCCAGCAGCCAAGAAGTGGGACAGGGGACTAATGAAAAACTGTTTTTT	CASSQEVGQGTNEKLFF	TRBJ1-4	TRBD1	TRBV4-1	many
TGTGCCAGCTGGAAAGCCAGCTACTCCTACAATGAGCAGTTCTTC	CASWKASYSYNEQFF	TRBJ2-1	-	TRBV7-2	few
TGTGCCAGCAGCCCAGGGGTCGAGACTGAAGCTTTCTTT	CASSPGVETEAFF	TRBJ1-1	-	TRBV9	-
TGTGCCAGCAGTGAGGGGTTTGGAGGCTACACCTTC	CASSEGFGGYTF	TRBJ1-2	-	TRBV2	once
TGCAGCGTTCTTTACAGACTCAATGAAAAACTGTTTTTT	CSVLYRLNEKLFF	TRBJ1-4	-	TRBV29-1	-
TGCAGTGCTAGAGAAGGGGGTCGGGGAAACACCGGGGAGCTGTTTTTT	CSAREGGRGNTGELFF	TRBJ2-2	-	TRBV20-1	-
TGTGCTAGCAGCCCCCGGACAGGGCTCGAGCAGTACTTC	CASSPRTGLEQYF	TRBJ2-7	TRBD1	TRBV7-3	-
TGTGCCATCAGTGAGTCTGTTAAGCGGGGGCACACAGATACGCAGTATTTT	CAISESVKRGHTDTQYF	TRBJ2-3	TRBD2	TRBV10-3	-
TGTGCCACCAGCAGGGCACGGGACAGGGCCGGAAACACCATATATTTT	CATSRARDRAGNTIYF	TRBJ1-3	TRBD1	TRBV15	once
TGTGCCAGCAGCTTGTTCACGGTTAGCACAGATACGCAGTATTTT	CASSLFTVSTDTQYF	TRBJ2-3	-	TRBV7-2	few
TGTGCCAGCAGCGTAAGCGGGGGGACCGTCCGCACAGATACGCAGTATTTT	CASSVSGGTVRTDTQYF	TRBJ2-3	TRBD2	TRBV9	many
TGTGCCACCAGTGACCCCGGGGGGGGTTACGAGACCCAGTACTTC	CATSDPGGGYETQYF	TRBJ2-5	TRBD2	TRBV24-1	few
TGTGCCAGCGGTCTATGGTTTAGGGACCGCGAGTCGAGGGAGCAGTACTTC	CASGLWFRDRESREQYF	TRBJ2-7	-	TRBV27	many
TGTGCCAGCAGTGAAACTGGGCAGGCAGATACGCAGTATTTT	CASSETGQADTQYF	TRBJ2-3	-	TRBV6-5	-
TGTGCCAGCAGTCCTACAGGGGTAAGGAACTATGGCTACACCTTC	CASSPTGVRNYGYTF	TRBJ1-2	TRBD1	TRBV12-3/TRBV12-4	-
TGTGCCAGTAGGGGACAGCTTTACACTGAAGCTTTCTTT	CASRGQLYTEAFF	TRBJ1-1	TRBD1	TRBV19	many
TGCAGTGCTAGAGCAGGACTAGCGGCCCGGAGCTCCTACGAGCAGTACTTC	CSARAGLAARSSYEQYF	TRBJ2-7	TRBD2	TRBV20-1	-
TGTGCCAGCGGTGACAGGAAATATAACTATTGCTACACCTTC	CASGDRKYNYCYTF	TRBJ1-2	-	TRBV2	-
TGCGCCAGCAGAGGACAGGGGCGTAGTCAGCCCCAGCATTTT	CASRGQGRSQPQHF	TRBJ1-5	TRBD1	TRBV10-2	-
TGTGCCAGCAGGCGGACAGGGGGGGATTCACCCCTCCACTTT	CASRRTGGDSPLHF	TRBJ1-6	TRBD1	TRBV12-3/TRBV12-4	many
TGTGCCAGCAGCCTGACGCGGTTAATCACAGATACGCAGTATTTT	CASSLTRLITDTQYF	TRBJ2-3	-	TRBV3-1	many
TGCGCCAGCAGTGAGCCACCCTACCTAGCGGGGGGCCTGAATGAGCAGTTCTTC	CASSEPPYLAGGLNEQFF	TRBJ2-1	TRBD2	TRBV10-1	once
TGTGCCAGTAGTATCGGCACCGTCTATGAGCAGTACTTC	CASSIGTVYEQYF	TRBJ2-7	-	TRBV19	-
TGTGCCAGTAGTACAGGGGAGGGTCTGAGGGAGCAGTACTTC	CASSTGEGLREQYF	TRBJ2-7	-	TRBV19	many
TGTGCCAGCAGCTTAGCGGGGGACACTGAAGCTTTCTTT	CASSLAGDTEAFF	TRBJ1-1	-	TRBV7-9	many
TGTGCCAGCAGCTTAGTAACTAGCGGGGTAGGAAACCAAGAGACCCAGTACTTC	CASSLVTSGVGNQETQYF	TRBJ2-5	TRBD2	TRBV7-2	-
TGCAGCGTTGTCAGTAGCCCTCAAGAGACCCAGTACTTC	CSVVSSPQETQYF	TRBJ2-5	-	TRBV29-1	many
TGTGCCAGCAGCCTTGGGACTAGCCTAAGTGGTGAGCAGTTCTTC	CASSLGTSLSGEQFF	TRBJ2-1	TRBD2	TRBV7-3	-
TGTGCCACCAGTGATGGGGCCTCTGATACGCAGTATTTT	CATSDGASDTQYF	TRBJ2-3	-	TRBV24-1	-
TGTGCCAGCAGCCCGACAGGTCCCTACGAGCAGTACTTC	CASSPTGPYEQYF	TRBJ2-7	-	TRBV28	many
TGTGCCAGCAGTGCCTTGTCCGGAGATAATTCACCCCCCCACTTT	CASSALSGDNSPPHF	TRBJ1-6	-	TRBV10-3	-
TGTGCCATCAGTGAAGGACAGGGGGACCAAGAGACCCAGTACTTC	CAISEGQGDQETQYF	TRBJ2-5	TRBD1	TRBV10-3	-